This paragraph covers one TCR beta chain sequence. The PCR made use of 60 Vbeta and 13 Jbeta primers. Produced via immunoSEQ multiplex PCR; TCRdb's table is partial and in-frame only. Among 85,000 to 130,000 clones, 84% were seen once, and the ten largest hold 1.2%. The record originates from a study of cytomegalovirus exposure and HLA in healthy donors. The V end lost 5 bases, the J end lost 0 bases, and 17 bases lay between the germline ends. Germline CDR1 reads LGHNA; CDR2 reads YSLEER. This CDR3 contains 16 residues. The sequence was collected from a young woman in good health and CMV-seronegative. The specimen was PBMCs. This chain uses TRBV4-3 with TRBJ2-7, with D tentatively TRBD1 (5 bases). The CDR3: CASSSQTYDSSYEQYF. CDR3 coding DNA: TGCGCCAGCAGCTCCCAAACGTATGACAGCTCCTACGAGCAGTACTTC.